This TCR beta chain was captured in a study of long-term antiretroviral therapy in people with HIV. The CDR3 loop spans 14 amino acids. Trimming pared 5 bases from V and 4 bases from J, leaving 12 bases between. Germline V lookup: CDR1 MNHNY, CDR2 SVGAGI (reference sequence). Every one of the participants with HIV received treatment in the United States. Held in samples before DNA extraction were about 0.85-10 million cryopreserved PBMC. Survey-level immunoSEQ v3.0 assays were run. Some clones are missing from TCRdb's copy, which holds only in-frame ones; the method was immunoSEQ multiplex PCR. The sample includes about 16,000 clones, over 75% of them seen just once.

The chain carries TRBV6-6 and TRBJ1-5; a possible D gene is TRBD1 (5 bases). Sequences were derived from unsorted PBMCs, sampled 1.2 years before starting antiretroviral therapy. The clonotype originates from a man younger than 40 with HIV. CDR3 coding DNA: TGTGCCAGCAGTCCTTATGGGGGAAATCAGCCCCAGCATTTT. This translates into CASSPYGGNQPQHF.